This T cell receptor beta chain is from a study of tumor and adjacent non-tumor tissue in lung cancer. Study-level information: Stage I to III disease affected 10 men and 5 women aged roughly 30 to 76.

The library came from three nested PCR rounds adapted from ARM-PCR protocols. TCRdb re-called the multiplex PCR reads with MiXCR, one entry per CDR3 protein. The sample shows some 100,000 distinct CDR3 sequences, around 57% of them seen only once. The V segment lost 5 bases and the J segment 7 bases; nucleotides outside the gene matches: 14. CDR3 length: 16 amino acids. Germline CDR1 is MNHEY and CDR2 is SVGEGT. This clonotype was found many times. RNA was extracted from bulk tissue without any cell sorting. This non-tumor lung sample came from over 3 cm beyond the tumor edge. Chemotherapy-naive patients with new lung cancer underwent thoracic surgery in China, August–late 2014.

The sequencing sample was made of distant non-tumor lung tissue. This TCR was recovered from a man in his 60s with non-small cell lung cancer. The chain has TRBV6-2 or TRBV6-3 and TRBJ1-5, with TRBD1 matching 7 bases. The CDR3 DNA reads TGTGCCAGCAGTCGCCAAAGACAGGGTCCCCCGCAGCCCCAGCATTTT. The encoded protein is CASSRQRQGPPQPQHF.